This T cell receptor beta chain derives from a study of cytomegalovirus exposure and HLA in healthy donors. Study details: An analysis done earlier identified fewer than 140 million unique TCR beta sequences from about 179 million T cells.

Primers for the PCR totalled 60 Vbeta and 13 Jbeta. The method was immunoSEQ multiplex PCR; TCRdb's version includes in-frame clones alone and lacks a portion of them. Of more than 110,000 clones in the sample, around 77% were seen once. Trimming cost V 3 bases and J 9 bases, with 22 bases left between them. Looked up from germline, CDR1 is SGDLS and CDR2 is YYNGEE. The CDR3 has 17 residues. The J gene is TRBJ1-6, the V gene TRBV9, with D unresolved. The clonotype comes from a woman aged 50 to 60 in good health and CMV-seronegative. Material for sequencing was PBMCs. CDR3 in amino acids: CASSAGRVTDGGSPLHF. The CDR3 DNA reads as TGTGCCAGCAGCGCGGGAAGAGTGACTGACGGTGGTTCACCCCTCCACTTT.